This T cell receptor (beta chain) comes out of a study of blood T cell repertoires in COVID-19. CDR1 is SGHTA and CDR2 is FQGTGA in the germline V gene. The junction had 0 bases not matched to a gene; V was cut back by 2 bases and J by 3 bases. The CDR3 loop spans 14 amino acids. Per the study methods: From reference gene primer amplification, estimates of nucleated cell counts were derived. This table comes from immunoSEQ multiplex PCR, and its TCRdb copy is limited to in-frame clones, with some not included. That table gives V, J and clone size, and the DNA gave D and trimming. The table lists more than 85,000 clones, roughly 88% of them singletons. Patients from Seattle were sampled longitudinally, starting during active infection. This clone was found once.

This receptor was taken from a man over 45 with COVID-19, enrolled during active disease. Sequencing was carried out using peripheral blood. The gene calls are TRBV7-3 and TRBJ2-3, with 9 bases lining up with TRBD1. The DNA of the CDR3 is TGTGCCAGCAGCTTAGGACAGGGGACAGATACGCAGTATTTT. Its protein is CASSLGQGTDTQYF.